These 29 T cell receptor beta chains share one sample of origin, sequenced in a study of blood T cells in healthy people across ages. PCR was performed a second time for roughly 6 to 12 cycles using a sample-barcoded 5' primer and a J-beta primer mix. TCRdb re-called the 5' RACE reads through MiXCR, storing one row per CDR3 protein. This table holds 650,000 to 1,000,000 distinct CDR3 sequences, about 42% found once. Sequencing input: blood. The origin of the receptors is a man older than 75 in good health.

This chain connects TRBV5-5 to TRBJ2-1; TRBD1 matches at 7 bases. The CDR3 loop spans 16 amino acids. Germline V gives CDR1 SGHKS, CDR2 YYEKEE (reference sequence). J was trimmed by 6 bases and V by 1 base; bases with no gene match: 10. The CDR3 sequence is CASSLTHRGPSNEQFF. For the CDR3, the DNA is TGTGCCAGCAGCTTGACACACAGGGGTCCTTCCAATGAGCAGTTCTTC.

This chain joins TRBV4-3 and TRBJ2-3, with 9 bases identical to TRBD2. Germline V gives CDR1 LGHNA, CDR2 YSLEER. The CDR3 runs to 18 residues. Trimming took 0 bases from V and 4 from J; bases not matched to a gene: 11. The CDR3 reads CASSQDLSGGLLADTQYF. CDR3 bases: TGCGCCAGCAGCCAAGATTTGAGCGGGGGGCTCCTTGCAGATACGCAGTATTTT.

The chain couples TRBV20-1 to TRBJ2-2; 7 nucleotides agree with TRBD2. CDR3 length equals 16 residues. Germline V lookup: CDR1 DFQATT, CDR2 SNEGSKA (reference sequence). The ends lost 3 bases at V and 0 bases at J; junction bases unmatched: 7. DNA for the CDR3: TGCAGTGCTAGTCCTAGCGGACGCGCGAACACCGGGGAGCTGTTTTTT. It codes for CSASPSGRANTGELFF.

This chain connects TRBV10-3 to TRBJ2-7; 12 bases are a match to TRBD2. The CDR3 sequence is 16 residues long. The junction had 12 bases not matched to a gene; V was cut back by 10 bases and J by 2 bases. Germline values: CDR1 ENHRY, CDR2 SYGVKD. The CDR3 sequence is CATQTTSGGEPYEQYF. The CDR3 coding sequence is TGTGCCACCCAGACGACTAGCGGGGGTGAACCCTACGAGCAGTACTTC.

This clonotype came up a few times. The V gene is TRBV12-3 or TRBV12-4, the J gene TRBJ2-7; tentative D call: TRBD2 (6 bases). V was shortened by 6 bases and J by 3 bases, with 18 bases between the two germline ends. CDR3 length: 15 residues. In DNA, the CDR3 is TGTGCCAGCAGGCCTTCCGCCCTTAGCGGCTACGAGCAGTACTTC. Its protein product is CASRPSALSGYEQYF.

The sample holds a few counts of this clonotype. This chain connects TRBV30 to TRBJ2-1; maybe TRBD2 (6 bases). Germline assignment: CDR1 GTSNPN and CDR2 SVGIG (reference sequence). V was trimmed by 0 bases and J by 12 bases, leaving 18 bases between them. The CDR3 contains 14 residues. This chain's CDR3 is CAWSVGLSWRGQFF. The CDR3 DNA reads TGTGCCTGGAGTGTAGGGCTATCTTGGCGGGGGCAGTTCTTC.

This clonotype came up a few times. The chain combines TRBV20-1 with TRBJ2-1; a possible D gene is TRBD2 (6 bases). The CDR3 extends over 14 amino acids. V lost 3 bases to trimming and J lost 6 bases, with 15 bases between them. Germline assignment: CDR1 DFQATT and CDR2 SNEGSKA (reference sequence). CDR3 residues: CSARRDSNPNEQFF. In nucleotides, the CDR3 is TGCAGTGCTAGGAGGGACTCCAACCCCAATGAGCAGTTCTTC.

The CDR3 DNA follows: TGCGCCAGCAGCTTGGATTTGGCGGGACTAGCGGGAGGAGATACGCAGTATTTT. The encoded protein is CASSLDLAGLAGGDTQYF. The chain links TRBV5-1 to TRBJ2-3; 15 bases map to TRBD2. V lost 0 bases to trimming and J lost 5 bases; unmatched junction nucleotides: 7. Germline V gene lookup returns CDR1 SGHRS and CDR2 YFSETQ. The CDR3 length is 18 residues.

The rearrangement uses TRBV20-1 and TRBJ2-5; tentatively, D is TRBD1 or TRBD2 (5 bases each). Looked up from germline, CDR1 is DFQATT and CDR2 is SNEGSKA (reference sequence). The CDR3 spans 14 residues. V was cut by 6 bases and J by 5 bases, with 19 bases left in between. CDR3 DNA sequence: TGCAGTGCCACGTTCGGGACCGAGGGGGAGACCCAGTACTTC. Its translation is CSATFGTEGETQYF.

The CDR3 DNA sequence: TGCGCCAGCAGCCCAGACACAGGGGATCAGCCCCAGCATTTT. Translated: CASSPDTGDQPQHF. The rearrangement uses TRBV5-1 and TRBJ1-5, with TRBD1 identical over 7 bases. Germline lookup yields CDR1 SGHRS and CDR2 YFSETQ. V lost 4 bases, J lost 5 bases, and 6 bases stayed unmatched. There are 14 residues in the CDR3.

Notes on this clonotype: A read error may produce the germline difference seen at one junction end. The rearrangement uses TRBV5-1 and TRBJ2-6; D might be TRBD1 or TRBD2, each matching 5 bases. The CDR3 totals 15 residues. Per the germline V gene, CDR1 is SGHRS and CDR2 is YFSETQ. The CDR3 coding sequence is TGCGTCAGCAGCCTGGATGGGGACGGGGCCAACGTCCTGACTTTC. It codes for CVSSLDGDGANVLTF.

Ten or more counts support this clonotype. The CDR3 loop reads CASSLRFRDPRETQYF. The CDR3 nucleotides are TGTGCCAGCAGCCTGCGATTTCGGGACCCGAGAGAGACCCAGTACTTC. This chain joins TRBV5-5 and TRBJ2-5, with D perhaps being TRBD1 or TRBD2 (5 bases each). Trimming stripped 4 bases from V and 4 bases from J, with 20 bases between. The CDR3 extends over 16 amino acids. CDR1 is SGHKS and CDR2 is YYEKEE in the germline V gene (reference sequence).

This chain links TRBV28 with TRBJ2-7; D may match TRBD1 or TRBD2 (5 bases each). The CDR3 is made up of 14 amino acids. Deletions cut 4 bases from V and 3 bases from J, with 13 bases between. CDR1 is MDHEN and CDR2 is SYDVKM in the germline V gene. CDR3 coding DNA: TGTGCCAGCAGTTCGCCGGGACCGAACTACGAGCAGTACTTC. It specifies CASSSPGPNYEQYF.

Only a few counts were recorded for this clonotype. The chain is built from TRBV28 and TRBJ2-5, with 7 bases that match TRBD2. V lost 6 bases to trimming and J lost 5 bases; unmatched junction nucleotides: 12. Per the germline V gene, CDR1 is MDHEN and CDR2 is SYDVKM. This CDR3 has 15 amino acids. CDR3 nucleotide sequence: TGTGCCAGCAGCGGCCCCCTGGGAGGGTTCGAGACCCAGTACTTC. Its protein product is CASSGPLGGFETQYF.

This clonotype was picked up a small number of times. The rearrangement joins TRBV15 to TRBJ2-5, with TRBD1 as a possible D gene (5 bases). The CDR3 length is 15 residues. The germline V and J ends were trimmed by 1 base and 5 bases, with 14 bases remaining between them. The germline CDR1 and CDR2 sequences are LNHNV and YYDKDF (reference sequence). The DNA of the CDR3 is TGTGCCACCAGCAGAGTAAAGGGGTCCTGGGAGACCCAGTACTTC. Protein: CATSRVKGSWETQYF.

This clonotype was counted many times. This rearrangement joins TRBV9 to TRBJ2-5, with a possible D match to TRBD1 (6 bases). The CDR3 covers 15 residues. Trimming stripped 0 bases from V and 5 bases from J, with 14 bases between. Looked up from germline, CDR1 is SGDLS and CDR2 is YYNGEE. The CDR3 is CASSVDLLRGETQYF. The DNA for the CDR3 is TGTGCCAGCAGCGTAGATCTCCTTAGGGGGGAGACCCAGTACTTC. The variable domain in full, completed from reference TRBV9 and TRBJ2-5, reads DSGVTQTPKHLITATGQRVTLRCSPRSGDLSVYWYQQSLDQGLQFLIQYYNGEERAKGNILERFSAQQFPDLHSELNLSSLELGDSALYFCASSVDLLRGETQYFGPGTRLLVL.

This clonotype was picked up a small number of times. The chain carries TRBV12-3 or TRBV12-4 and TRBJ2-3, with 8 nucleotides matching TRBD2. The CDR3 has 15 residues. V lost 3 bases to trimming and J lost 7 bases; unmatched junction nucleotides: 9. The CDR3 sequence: CASSFGAGGRNTQYF. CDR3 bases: TGTGCCAGCAGTTTTGGGGCGGGAGGTAGGAATACGCAGTATTTT.

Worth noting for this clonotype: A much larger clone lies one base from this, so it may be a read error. In DNA, the CDR3 is TGCGCCAGCAGCGCGTCGGGGACAGGGCGAAATGAGCAGTTCTTC. Translated: CASSASGTGRNEQFF. The genes are TRBV5-1 and TRBJ2-1; TRBD1 aligns across 9 bases. V was pared by 4 bases and J by 7 bases, with 9 bases of the junction left unmatched. Germline lookup yields CDR1 SGHRS and CDR2 YFSETQ. The CDR3 totals 15 residues.

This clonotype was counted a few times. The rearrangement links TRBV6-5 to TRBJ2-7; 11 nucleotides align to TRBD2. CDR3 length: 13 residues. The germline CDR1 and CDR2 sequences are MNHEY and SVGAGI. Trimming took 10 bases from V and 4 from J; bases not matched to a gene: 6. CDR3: CATSGTSGYEQYF. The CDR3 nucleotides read TGTGCCACCTCCGGGACTAGCGGTTACGAGCAGTACTTC.

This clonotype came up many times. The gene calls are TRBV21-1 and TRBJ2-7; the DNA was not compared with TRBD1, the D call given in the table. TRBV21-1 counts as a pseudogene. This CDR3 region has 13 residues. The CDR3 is CASSKPRGYEQYF. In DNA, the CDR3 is TGTGCCAGCAGCAAACCCAGGGGGTACGAGCAGTACTTC.

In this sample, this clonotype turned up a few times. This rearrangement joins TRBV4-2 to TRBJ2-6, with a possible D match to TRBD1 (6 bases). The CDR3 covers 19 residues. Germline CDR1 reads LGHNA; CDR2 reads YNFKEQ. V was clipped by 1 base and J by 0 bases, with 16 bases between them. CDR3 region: CASSQAPYFRGSGANVLTF. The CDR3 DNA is TGTGCCAGCAGCCAAGCTCCCTACTTCAGGGGCTCTGGGGCCAACGTCCTGACTTTC.

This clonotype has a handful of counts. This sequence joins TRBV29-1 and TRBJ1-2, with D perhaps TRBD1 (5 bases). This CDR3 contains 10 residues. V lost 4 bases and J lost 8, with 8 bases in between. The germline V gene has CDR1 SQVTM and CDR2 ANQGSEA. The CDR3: CSVGGSGYTF. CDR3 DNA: TGCAGCGTTGGGGGGAGCGGCTACACCTTC.

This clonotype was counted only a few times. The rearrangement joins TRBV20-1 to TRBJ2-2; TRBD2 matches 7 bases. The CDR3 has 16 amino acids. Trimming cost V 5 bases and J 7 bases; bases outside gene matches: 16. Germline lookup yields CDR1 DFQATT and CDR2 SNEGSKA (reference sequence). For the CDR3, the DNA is TGCAGTGCTCGGAAGCGGGGTCCTCTAATCGGCGGGGAGCTGTTTTTT. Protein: CSARKRGPLIGGELFF.

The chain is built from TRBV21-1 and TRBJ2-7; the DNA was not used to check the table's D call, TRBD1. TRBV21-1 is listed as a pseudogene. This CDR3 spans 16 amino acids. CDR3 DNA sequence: TGTGCCAGCAGCACCCGCCCTGCGGGAGGCCCCCACGAGCAGTACTTC. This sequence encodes CASSTRPAGGPHEQYF.

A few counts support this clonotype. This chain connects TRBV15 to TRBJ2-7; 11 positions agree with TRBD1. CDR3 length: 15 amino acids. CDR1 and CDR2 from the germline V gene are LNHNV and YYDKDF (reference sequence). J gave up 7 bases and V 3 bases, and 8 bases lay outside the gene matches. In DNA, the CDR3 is TGTGCCACCAGCAGTGAGATCGGGACAGGGGGAGAGCAGTACTTC. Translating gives CATSSEIGTGGEQYF.

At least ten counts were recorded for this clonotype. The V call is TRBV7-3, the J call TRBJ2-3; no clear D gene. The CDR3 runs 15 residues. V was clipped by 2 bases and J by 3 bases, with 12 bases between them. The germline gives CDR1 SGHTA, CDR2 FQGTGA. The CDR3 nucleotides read TGTGCCAGCAGCTTAGCCGGCAGTCCAACAGATACGCAGTATTTT. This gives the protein CASSLAGSPTDTQYF.

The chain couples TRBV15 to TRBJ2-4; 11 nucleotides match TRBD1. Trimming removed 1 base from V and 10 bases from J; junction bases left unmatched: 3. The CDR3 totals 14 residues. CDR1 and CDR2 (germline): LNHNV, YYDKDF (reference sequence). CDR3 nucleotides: TGTGCCACCAGCAGAGGTGGGACAGGGGGTATTCAGTACTTC. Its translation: CATSRGGTGGIQYF.

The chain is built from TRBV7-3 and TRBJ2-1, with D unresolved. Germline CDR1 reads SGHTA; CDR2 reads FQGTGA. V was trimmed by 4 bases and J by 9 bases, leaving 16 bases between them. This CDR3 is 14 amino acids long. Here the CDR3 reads CASSSQFAFTEQFF. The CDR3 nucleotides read TGTGCCAGCAGCTCGCAATTCGCGTTCACTGAGCAGTTCTTC. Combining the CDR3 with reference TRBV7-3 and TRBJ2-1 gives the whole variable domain GAGVSQTPSNKVTEKGKYVELRCDPISGHTALYWYRQSLGQGPEFLIYFQGTGAADDSGLPNDRFFAVRPEGSVSTLKIQRTERGDSAVYLCASSSQFAFTEQFFGPGTRLTVL.

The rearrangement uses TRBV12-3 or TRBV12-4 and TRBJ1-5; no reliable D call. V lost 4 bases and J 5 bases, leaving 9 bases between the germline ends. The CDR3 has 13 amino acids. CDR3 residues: CASSYNGDQPQHF. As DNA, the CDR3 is TGTGCCAGCAGTTACAACGGGGATCAGCCCCAGCATTTT.